The 2 T cell receptor beta chains below were found in one sample sequenced in a study of siplizumab effects on memory and regulatory T cells. Repertoires were generated with immunoSEQ multiplex PCR, while TCRdb's copy carries only in-frame clones and drops some. The data show approximately 100,000 clones, roughly 95% seen once. The source material was non-Treg CD4+ T cells sorted from blood. These receptor sequences come from a human donor in good health.

The CDR3 nucleotides are TGCGCCAGCAGCTTGGCCGCTCGAACGGTCAGCTCCTACGAGCAGTACTTC. Translation: CASSLAARTVSSYEQYF. V and J are TRBV5-1 and TRBJ2-7, with unresolved D. The ends were cut back, 0 bases at V and 0 bases at J, with 16 bases in the middle. Germline V CDR1 and CDR2: SGHRS, YFSETQ. The CDR3 runs to 17 residues.

The chain uses TRBV5-1 and TRBJ2-3; 7 bases fit TRBD2. Trimming cost V 4 bases and J 1 base; bases outside gene matches: 3. Per the germline V gene, CDR1 is SGHRS and CDR2 is YFSETQ. The CDR3 runs to 14 residues. The CDR3 sequence: CASSPGRGTDTQYF. DNA of the CDR3: TGCGCCAGCAGCCCAGGGAGGGGCACAGATACGCAGTATTTT.